These 22 T cell receptor beta chains were sequenced from one sample in a study of shared clonotypes between healthy human individuals. Here immunoSEQ multiplex PCR was the method, and the copy in TCRdb shows in-frame clones only, minus some. The table lists about 190,000 clones, 60% to 75% of them singletons. Material for sequencing was memory CD4+ T cells sorted from blood. Specified subset: CD45RA-negative fraction. Receptors originate from a young man in good health.

This clone was recorded a few times. The chain carries TRBV7-3 and TRBJ1-1; D gene uncertain. Deletions cut 2 bases from V and 2 bases from J, with 6 bases between. Germline CDR1 and CDR2: SGHTA and FQGTGA. The length of the CDR3 is 13 residues. The CDR3 DNA is TGTGCCAGCAGCTTAGTGCCCAACACTGAAGCTTTCTTT. The encoded protein is CASSLVPNTEAFF. Full variable domain (outside the CDR3, taken from reference TRBV7-3 and TRBJ1-1): GAGVSQTPSNKVTEKGKYVELRCDPISGHTALYWYRQSLGQGPEFLIYFQGTGAADDSGLPNDRFFAVRPEGSVSTLKIQRTERGDSAVYLCASSLVPNTEAFFGQGTRLTVV.

The chain couples TRBV28 to TRBJ2-1, with 7 bases lining up with TRBD2. The junction had 8 bases not matched to a gene; V was cut back by 2 bases and J by 7 bases. Looked up from germline, CDR1 is MDHEN and CDR2 is SYDVKM. This CDR3 has 15 amino acids. DNA of the CDR3: TGTGCCAGCAGTTTACACGGGGGGATATCGAATGAGCAGTTCTTC. As protein: CASSLHGGISNEQFF.

The rearrangement joins TRBV7-2 to TRBJ2-7, with D perhaps matching TRBD1 (6 bases). The CDR3 has 15 residues. The ends were cut back, 0 bases at V and 5 bases at J, with 14 bases in the middle. The germline gives CDR1 SGHTA, CDR2 FQGNSA. The CDR3 protein is CASSLARRGRHEQYF. The CDR3 region has the DNA TGTGCCAGCAGCTTAGCGCGCAGGGGTAGGCACGAGCAGTACTTC.

This chain connects TRBV7-8 to TRBJ1-1, with 9 bases fitting TRBD1. The CDR3 is 15 residues long. Germline loops: CDR1 SGHVS, CDR2 FQNEAQ. The J segment lost 3 bases and the V segment lost 5 bases, leaving 7 bases of the junction unmatched. The CDR3 nucleotides are TGTGCCAGCAGCGGTAGGACAGGGGTGGACACTGAAGCTTTCTTT. Translation: CASSGRTGVDTEAFF.

This clone was recorded only once. The chain couples TRBV10-3 to TRBJ2-2; the match to TRBD2 covers 7 bases. CDR1 ENHRY and CDR2 SYGVKD come from the germline V gene. The junction had 10 bases not matched to a gene; V was cut back by 5 bases and J by 4 bases. The CDR3 is 16 residues long. CDR3 sequence: CAISSTGGRSTGELFF. The CDR3 DNA is TGTGCCATCAGTTCCACGGGAGGTCGCAGCACCGGGGAGCTGTTTTTT.

V gene TRBV15 combines with J gene TRBJ2-5; D is unclear. This CDR3 is 15 amino acids long. The germline V and J ends were trimmed by 0 bases and 5 bases, with 13 bases remaining between them. CDR1 and CDR2 (germline): LNHNV, YYDKDF (reference sequence). The CDR3 nucleotides are TGTGCCACCAGCAGAGATAAGACGAATCGGGAGACCCAGTACTTC. It specifies CATSRDKTNRETQYF.

Only a few counts were recorded for this clone. J is TRBJ2-1 and V is TRBV6-5; 7 bases fit TRBD2. Germline lookup yields CDR1 MNHEY and CDR2 SVGAGI. The ends lost 3 bases at V and 6 bases at J; junction bases unmatched: 5. The CDR3 runs 14 residues. The CDR3 nucleotides are TGTGCCAGCAGTTATGGGGGAGGGAGCAATGAGCAGTTCTTC. Protein: CASSYGGGSNEQFF.

The V gene is TRBV6-5, the J gene TRBJ2-6; D is unresolved. Trimming removed 0 bases from V and 1 base from J, with 7 bases in between. The V gene's germline CDR1 is MNHEY and CDR2 SVGAGI. The CDR3 is 16 residues long. CDR3 sequence (DNA): TGTGCCAGCAGTTACTCGCCTGGGTCTGGGGCCAACGTCCTGACTTTC. Translation: CASSYSPGSGANVLTF.

The chain links TRBV27 to TRBJ2-5, with TRBD2 identical over 12 bases. V lost 3 bases and J lost 6; bases outside the gene matches: 5. Looked up from germline, CDR1 is MNHEY and CDR2 is SMNVEV (reference sequence). The CDR3 sequence is 15 residues long. CDR3 in amino acids: CASSFLTSGRKTQYF. The CDR3 DNA follows: TGTGCCAGCAGTTTCCTAACTAGCGGGAGGAAGACCCAGTACTTC.

As concerns this clone: The junction departs from germline at one end; a sequencing error may be responsible. The chain is built from TRBV7-9 and TRBJ2-1; 12 bases fit TRBD2. The germline V gene encodes CDR1 SEHNR and CDR2 FQNEAQ (reference sequence). CDR3 length: 16 residues. CDR3 loop: CASSATGLAGDNEQLF. The DNA of the CDR3 is TGTGCCAGCAGCGCAACGGGACTAGCGGGTGACAATGAGCAGCTCTTC.

CDR3 residues: CASSQEIANEQFF. CDR3 sequence (DNA): TGTGCCAGCAGCCAAGAGATCGCCAATGAGCAGTTCTTC. J is TRBJ2-1 and V is TRBV14; D is unresolved. V lost 0 bases to trimming and J lost 6 bases, with 6 bases between them. Looked up from germline, CDR1 is SGHDN and CDR2 is FVKESK. The CDR3 extends over 13 amino acids.

In its sample, this clone was seen a few times. The chain joins TRBV2 to TRBJ2-6; D is possibly TRBD2 (5 bases). CDR1 is SNHLY and CDR2 is FYNNEI in the germline V gene. Trimming removed 8 bases at V and 1 base at J, with 9 bases between. The length of the CDR3 is 14 residues. CDR3 sequence: CASGRGSGANVLTF. CDR3 coding DNA: TGTGCCAGCGGTCGGGGTTCTGGGGCCAACGTCCTGACTTTC.

In its sample, this clone was seen a few times. The chain couples TRBV11-2 to TRBJ2-7, with 8 bases that match TRBD1. Trimming cost V 1 base and J 6 bases; bases outside gene matches: 2. Germline V gives CDR1 SGHAT, CDR2 FQNNGV. This CDR3 region has 13 residues. As DNA, the CDR3 is TGTGCCAGCAGCTTAGTCACAGGGGGCGAGCAGTACTTC. Its translation is CASSLVTGGEQYF.

CDR3 region: CASSSRTSGRRETQYF. CDR3 DNA sequence: TGTGCCAGCAGTTCTCGGACTAGCGGGAGGAGAGAGACCCAGTACTTC. The chain combines TRBV28 with TRBJ2-5; 14 bases line up with TRBD2. The CDR3 runs to 16 residues. Germline V gene data show CDR1 as MDHEN and CDR2 as SYDVKM. Losses at the gene ends were 4 bases for V and 4 bases for J; bases not matched to a gene: 5.

This clone appeared many times. V and J are TRBV7-9 and TRBJ1-2; unclear D gene. Germline V gene lookup returns CDR1 SEHNR and CDR2 FQNEAQ (reference sequence). CDR3 length equals 15 residues. V was pared by 5 bases and J by 0 bases, with 13 bases between. The CDR3 region has the DNA TGTGCCAGCAGCCCTCATTCAGCCCCTAACTATGGCTACACCTTC. Its translation is CASSPHSAPNYGYTF.

The rearrangement joins TRBV19 to TRBJ1-5, with unresolved D. Germline loops: CDR1 LNHDA, CDR2 SQIVND (reference sequence). The CDR3 consists of 15 residues. V was clipped by 3 bases and J by 3 bases, with 12 bases between them. The CDR3 region is CASSMGGQVNQPQHF. DNA for the CDR3: TGTGCCAGTAGTATGGGTGGGCAGGTCAATCAGCCCCAGCATTTT.

V and J are TRBV5-1 and TRBJ1-1; 12 bases are shared with TRBD1. Trimming cost V 4 bases and J 0 bases; bases outside gene matches: 7. Germline-derived CDR1 and CDR2 are SGHRS and YFSETQ. The CDR3 totals 17 residues. The CDR3 loop reads CASSPGQGAGMNTEAFF. DNA for the CDR3: TGCGCCAGCAGCCCGGGACAGGGGGCAGGTATGAACACTGAAGCTTTCTTT. The variable domain in full, with the rest retrieved from reference TRBV5-1 and TRBJ1-1, is KAGVTQTPRYLIKTRGQQVTLSCSPISGHRSVSWYQQTPGQGLQFLFEYFSETQRNKGNFPGRFSGRQFSNSRSEMNVSTLELGDSALYLCASSPGQGAGMNTEAFFGQGTRLTVV.

The J gene is TRBJ2-1, the V gene TRBV29-1; D not certain. The CDR3 totals 14 residues. CDR1 is SQVTM and CDR2 is ANQGSEA in the germline V gene. V was trimmed by 7 bases and J by 3 bases, leaving 16 bases between them. The CDR3 DNA sequence: TGCAGCGCCGATGACCCAGACGGCTACAATGAGCAGTTCTTC. The encoded protein is CSADDPDGYNEQFF.

The table lists this clone with a few counts. This rearrangement joins TRBV5-1 to TRBJ2-3; TRBD2 is a possible D gene (5 bases). Germline V gene data show CDR1 as SGHRS and CDR2 as YFSETQ. Trimming removed 4 bases from V and 4 bases from J, with 10 bases in between. The length of the CDR3 is 13 residues. The CDR3 reads CASSRDNSDTQYF. As DNA, the CDR3 is TGCGCCAGCAGCCGGGATAACTCAGATACGCAGTATTTT.

The V call is TRBV30, the J call TRBJ2-1; 7 positions agree with TRBD2. This CDR3 has 15 amino acids. Germline trimming cut 4 bases from V and 6 bases from J; bases unmatched to any gene: 12. Germline CDR1 and CDR2: GTSNPN and SVGIG (reference sequence). CDR3 in DNA: TGTGCCTGGACTTTCGGCGGGAGCCTTGTCAATGAGCAGTTCTTC. Its protein product is CAWTFGGSLVNEQFF.

This clone was detected only a few times. This chain uses TRBV18 with TRBJ2-2; D remains ambiguous. CDR3 length equals 14 residues. Germline V gene lookup returns CDR1 KGHSH and CDR2 LQKENI. Trimming pared 3 bases from V and 0 bases from J, leaving 5 bases between. Here the CDR3 reads CASSPDPNTGELFF. CDR3 in DNA: TGTGCCAGCTCACCGGACCCGAACACCGGGGAGCTGTTTTTT.

This chain connects TRBV11-1 to TRBJ2-3; TRBD2 matches at 9 bases. Germline trimming cut 5 bases from V and 6 bases from J; bases unmatched to any gene: 12. Germline V gives CDR1 SGHAT, CDR2 FQDESV (reference sequence). CDR3 length: 16 amino acids. The CDR3 reads CASSRTAGTSIDTQYF. CDR3 DNA: TGTGCCAGCAGCCGCACCGCGGGGACTAGCATCGATACGCAGTATTTT.